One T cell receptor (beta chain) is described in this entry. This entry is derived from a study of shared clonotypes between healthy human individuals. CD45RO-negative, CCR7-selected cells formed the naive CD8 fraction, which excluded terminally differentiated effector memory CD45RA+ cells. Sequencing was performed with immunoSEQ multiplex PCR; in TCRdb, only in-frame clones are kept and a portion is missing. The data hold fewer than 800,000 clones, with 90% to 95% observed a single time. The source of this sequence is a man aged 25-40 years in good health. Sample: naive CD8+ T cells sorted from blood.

Written as DNA, the CDR3 is TGTGCCAGCAGCCCACAGGAAAGTAGCAATCAGCCCCAGCATTTT. Translated, it gives CASSPQESSNQPQHF. This rearrangement joins TRBV2 to TRBJ1-5; D may be TRBD1 (5 bases). The length of the CDR3 is 15 residues. Deletions cut 6 bases from V and 0 bases from J, with 12 bases between. Germline assignment: CDR1 SNHLY and CDR2 FYNNEI.